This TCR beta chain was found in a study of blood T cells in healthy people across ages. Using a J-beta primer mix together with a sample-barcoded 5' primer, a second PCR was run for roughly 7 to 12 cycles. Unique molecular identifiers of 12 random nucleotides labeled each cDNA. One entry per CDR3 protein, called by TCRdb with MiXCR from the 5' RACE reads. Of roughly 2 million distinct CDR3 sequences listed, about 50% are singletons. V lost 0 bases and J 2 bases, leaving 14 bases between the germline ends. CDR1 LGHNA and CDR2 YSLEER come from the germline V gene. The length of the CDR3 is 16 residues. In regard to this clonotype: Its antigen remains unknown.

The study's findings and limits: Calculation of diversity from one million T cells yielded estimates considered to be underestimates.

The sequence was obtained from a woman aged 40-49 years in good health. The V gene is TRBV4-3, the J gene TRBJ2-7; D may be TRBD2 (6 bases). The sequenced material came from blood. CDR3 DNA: TGCGCCAGCAGCCAAGAATGGGGGGTTGGCACCTACGAGCAGTACTTC. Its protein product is CASSQEWGVGTYEQYF.